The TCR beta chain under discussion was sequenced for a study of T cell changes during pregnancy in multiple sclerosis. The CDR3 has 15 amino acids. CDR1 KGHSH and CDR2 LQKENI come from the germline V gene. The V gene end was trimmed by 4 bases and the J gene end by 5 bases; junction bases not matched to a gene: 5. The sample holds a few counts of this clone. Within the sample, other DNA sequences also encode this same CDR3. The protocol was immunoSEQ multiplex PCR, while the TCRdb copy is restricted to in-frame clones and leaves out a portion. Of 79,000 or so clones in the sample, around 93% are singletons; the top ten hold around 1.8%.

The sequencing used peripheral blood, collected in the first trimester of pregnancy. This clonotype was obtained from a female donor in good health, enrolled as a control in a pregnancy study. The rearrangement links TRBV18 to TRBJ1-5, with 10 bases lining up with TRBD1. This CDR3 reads CASSRTGTGDQPQHF. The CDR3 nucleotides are TGTGCCAGCTCACGCACGGGGACAGGGGATCAGCCCCAGCATTTT.